A single sample is the source of the 2 T cell receptor beta chains below, sequenced in a study of T cells in Graves' hyperthyroidism and ophthalmopathy. Using RNA transcripts as the source, TCR beta CDR3 regions were amplified. An initial round of RT-PCR targeting the TCR CDR3 relied on the HTBI primer set. TCRdb used MiXCR to reprocess the multiplex PCR reads, holding one entry per CDR3 protein. The sample shows 360,000 or so distinct CDR3 sequences, 15% to 20% of them seen only once. The sequencing input was blood. Receptor source: a woman aged 40 to 50 with Graves' ophthalmopathy.

In DNA, the CDR3 is TGTGCCAGCAGCCGGGGACAGGAGGACTATGGCTACACCTTC. Protein: CASSRGQEDYGYTF. The chain recombines TRBV7-3 with TRBJ1-2; 8 bases match TRBD1. The CDR3 covers 14 residues. V shed 5 bases and J 3 bases; nucleotides not matched to a gene: 5. Per the germline V gene, CDR1 is SGHTA and CDR2 is FQGTGA.

This clonotype was counted ten times or more. The chain employs TRBV28 and TRBJ2-7; D ambiguous. Germline V CDR1 and CDR2: MDHEN, SYDVKM. Trimming shortened V by 7 bases and J by 2 bases, and 9 bases separated the two germline ends. This CDR3 has 12 residues. CDR3 coding DNA: TGTGCCAGCATGATTACCCCCTACGAGCAGTACTTC. Its translation is CASMITPYEQYF. The full variable domain, with the rest looked up from reference TRBV28 and TRBJ2-7, is DVKVTQSSRYLVKRTGEKVFLECVQDMDHENMFWYRQDPGLGLRLIYFSYDVKMKEKGDIPEGYSVSREKKERFSLILESASTNQTSMYLCASMITPYEQYFGPGTRLTVT.